These 10 T cell receptor beta chains were all obtained from the same sample, sequenced in a study of CD8 T cells in Susac syndrome. Reverse transcription of about 0.5 to 1 ug RNA used random hexamers. TCRdb ran MiXCR on the immunoSEQ multiplex PCR reads and lists one entry per CDR3 protein. The top ten hold around 0.093% of the sample, which has approximately 180,000 distinct CDR3 sequences, 90% to 97% seen once. Sequencing input: CD4+ T cells from PBMCs. The receptors here all came from a human donor with multiple sclerosis.

V gene TRBV29-1 combines with J gene TRBJ1-2; D may be TRBD1 (5 bases). Looked up from germline, CDR1 is SQVTM and CDR2 is ANQGSEA. The CDR3 loop spans 12 amino acids. V gave up 7 bases and J gave up 2 bases, with 11 bases separating them. The CDR3 DNA is TGCAGCGCTGGGACGAGGAACTATGGCTACACCTTC. Translating gives CSAGTRNYGYTF.

The V call is TRBV30, the J call TRBJ1-2; D is ambiguous. The CDR3 spans 14 residues. The V gene lost 5 bases and the J gene lost 8 bases, with 21 bases spanning the gap. Germline assignment: CDR1 GTSNPN and CDR2 SVGIG (reference sequence). The CDR3 DNA is TGTGCCTGGGAGGACCGGCGGTCGATTCGGGGCTACACCTTC. Protein sequence: CAWEDRRSIRGYTF. Complete variable domain (other parts from reference TRBV30 and TRBJ1-2): SQTIHQWPATLVQPVGSPLSLECTVEGTSNPNLYWYRQAAGRGLQLLFYSVGIGQISSEVPQNLSASRPQDRQFILSSKKLLLSDSGFYLCAWEDRRSIRGYTFGSGTRLTVV.

The chain links TRBV7-2 to TRBJ1-5; maybe TRBD1 (6 bases). Germline loops: CDR1 SGHTA, CDR2 FQGNSA. The CDR3 contains 15 residues. Trimming took 6 bases from V and 1 from J, leaving 13 bases between them. CDR3 loop: CASRIDRTSNQPQHF. CDR3 nucleotide sequence: TGTGCCAGCAGAATCGACAGGACGAGCAATCAGCCCCAGCATTTT.

CDR3 sequence (DNA): TGTGCCAGCAGCTTAGATTTGGGGACAGCTAACTATGGCTACACCTTC. Translation gives CASSLDLGTANYGYTF. J is TRBJ1-2 and V is TRBV11-2, with 7 bases lining up with TRBD1. This CDR3 spans 16 amino acids. V shed 0 bases, J shed 0 bases, and the junction held 4 bases outside the gene matches. CDR1 is SGHAT, CDR2 FQNNGV, per germline. The full variable domain, with the rest looked up from reference TRBV11-2 and TRBJ1-2, is EAGVAQSPRYKIIEKRQSVAFWCNPISGHATLYWYQQILGQGPKLLIQFQNNGVVDDSQLPKDRFSAERLKGVDSTLKIQPAKLEDSAVYLCASSLDLGTANYGYTFGSGTRLTVV.

The chain combines TRBV6-2 or TRBV6-3 with TRBJ2-7; 10 bases agree with TRBD1. CDR1 MNHEY and CDR2 SVGEGT come from the germline V gene. V lost 2 bases, J lost 2 bases, and 12 bases stayed unmatched. This CDR3 has 18 residues. The CDR3 DNA reads TGTGCCAGCAGTTACCTCACCGGGACAGGGGATTGGACCTACGAGCAGTACTTC. This gives the protein CASSYLTGTGDWTYEQYF.

This chain uses TRBV12-3 or TRBV12-4 with TRBJ2-3; 7 nucleotides line up with TRBD2. CDR3 length: 15 amino acids. The J segment lost 3 bases and the V segment lost 6 bases, leaving 9 bases of the junction unmatched. The CDR3 bases are TGTGCCAGCAGCCGGGCGGGGGAGATGACAGATACGCAGTATTTT. The encoded protein is CASSRAGEMTDTQYF.

The genes are TRBV20-1 and TRBJ2-7, with 7 bases aligning to TRBD1. Per the germline V gene, CDR1 is DFQATT and CDR2 is SNEGSKA (reference sequence). The CDR3 is 13 residues long. Losses at the gene ends were 1 base for V and 6 bases for J; bases not matched to a gene: 6. The CDR3 coding sequence is TGCAGTGCTAGAGCAGACAGGGCTCCCGAGCAGTACTTC. It encodes CSARADRAPEQYF.

This chain connects TRBV11-3 to TRBJ2-1; TRBD1 is a possible D gene (5 bases). V was pared by 1 base and J by 1 base, with 11 bases between. Germline V gene sequence: CDR1 SGHNT, CDR2 YENEEA. This CDR3 contains 16 residues. The CDR3 DNA is TGTGCCAGCAGCTTAGTGGTCGGACAATCCTACAATGAGCAGTTCTTC. Its translation is CASSLVVGQSYNEQFF.

The rearrangement joins TRBV2 to TRBJ1-2; 8 bases agree with TRBD1. Germline CDR1 SNHLY, CDR2 FYNNEI. The CDR3 sequence is 13 residues long. Unmatched junction bases numbered 5, after V lost 9 bases and J lost 2 bases. CDR3 residues: CASGQGSNYGYTF. In DNA form, the CDR3 reads TGTGCCAGTGGACAGGGCTCCAACTATGGCTACACCTTC.

The gene calls are TRBV20-1 and TRBJ1-3; D not resolved. CDR1 DFQATT and CDR2 SNEGSKA come from the germline V gene (reference sequence). This CDR3 is built from 13 residues. With 4 bases removed from V and 3 bases from J, the gap between germline ends came to 10 bases. The chain's CDR3 is CSATENRGNTIYF. The DNA of the CDR3 is TGCAGTGCTACCGAGAATCGTGGAAACACCATATATTTT.